Below, 8 T cell receptor beta chains from the same sample are listed, as sequenced in a study of CD8 T cells in ankylosing spondylitis. TCRdb passed the 5' RACE reads through MiXCR, listing each CDR3 protein once. The sample consists of 380,000 or so distinct CDR3 sequences, approximately 22% of them appearing once. The sequenced sample was blood, either unsorted or a sorted T cell fraction (not recorded which). The source of these receptors is a male donor with ankylosing spondylitis or in good health (not recorded which).

In its sample, this clonotype was seen a few times. V usage is TRBV20-1 and J usage is TRBJ2-1, with unresolved D. This CDR3 has 14 amino acids. V shed 1 base and J shed 1 base, with 8 bases lying between them. CDR1 and CDR2 (germline): DFQATT, SNEGSKA (reference sequence). CDR3 residues: CSARGHLSYNEQFF. CDR3 coding DNA: TGCAGTGCTAGAGGTCACTTGTCCTACAATGAGCAGTTCTTC.

The chain has TRBV12-3 or TRBV12-4 and TRBJ2-7; 7 positions agree with TRBD1. The ends lost 6 bases at V and 5 bases at J; junction bases unmatched: 10. CDR3 length: 14 residues. The CDR3 DNA is TGTGCCAGCAGCCACCCCAGGGGGTCCCACGAGCAGTACTTC. The encoded protein is CASSHPRGSHEQYF.

This chain joins TRBV7-7 and TRBJ2-7; 7 bases agree with TRBD1. This CDR3 contains 13 residues. Losses at the gene ends were 8 bases for V and 5 bases for J; bases not matched to a gene: 9. The germline CDR1 and CDR2 sequences are SSHAT and FNYEAQ (reference sequence). DNA of the CDR3: TGTGCCAGCGGGACCGGGACAGACAACGAGCAGTACTTC. It is translated as CASGTGTDNEQYF.

The chain joins TRBV18 to TRBJ2-5, with unresolved D. The CDR3 is 12 residues long. V lost 0 bases and J 7 bases, leaving 6 bases between the germline ends. Germline V gives CDR1 KGHSH, CDR2 LQKENI. In nucleotides, the CDR3 is TGTGCCAGCTCACCACCGCATGGGACCCAGTACTTC. It specifies CASSPPHGTQYF.

The CDR3 sequence: CASSSGSNSPLHF. Here the CDR3 DNA reads TGTGCCAGCAGCTCGGGATCGAATTCACCCCTCCACTTT. This sequence joins TRBV7-6 and TRBJ1-6; D gene unclear. Germline V gives CDR1 SGHVS, CDR2 FNYEAQ. With 4 bases removed from V and 7 bases from J, the gap between germline ends came to 8 bases. The CDR3 runs to 13 residues.

There are many counts of this clonotype. J is TRBJ2-2 and V is TRBV29-1, with D perhaps TRBD2 (6 bases). Germline V gives CDR1 SQVTM, CDR2 ANQGSEA. This CDR3 spans 14 amino acids. V lost 5 bases and J 1 base, leaving 11 bases between the germline ends. CDR3 loop: CSVRLARNTGELFF. CDR3 coding DNA: TGCAGCGTTCGGCTAGCGAGGAACACCGGGGAGCTGTTTTTT.

The rearrangement joins TRBV9 to TRBJ2-7, with D unresolved. V lost 3 bases and J lost 6, with 10 bases in between. This CDR3 has 12 amino acids. Germline assignment: CDR1 SGDLS and CDR2 YYNGEE. CDR3 loop: CASSGASGEQYF. DNA for the CDR3: TGTGCCAGCAGCGGGGCTTCGGGCGAGCAGTACTTC.

This clonotype was detected only a few times. V is TRBV7-8 and J is TRBJ2-1; 8 nucleotides agree with TRBD1. CDR1 SGHVS and CDR2 FQNEAQ come from the germline V gene. J was trimmed by 6 bases and V by 3 bases; bases with no gene match: 7. The CDR3 runs to 15 residues. This CDR3 reads CASSLAGGASNEQFF. The CDR3, as DNA: TGTGCCAGCAGCTTGGCAGGGGGCGCTTCCAATGAGCAGTTCTTC.